The TCR beta chain under discussion was sequenced for a study of blood T cell repertoires in COVID-19. On the study more broadly: Whether acute or convalescent, the COVID-19 samples came from the United States, Italy and Spain. Nucleic acid was either cDNA or gDNA, and it came from T cells, B-cell-depleted T cells, or PBMCs.

TCRdb's table, derived via immunoSEQ multiplex PCR, lists solely in-frame clones and lacks some. The sample has tens of thousands of clones, roughly 84% seen once; the top ten hold approximately 12%. This clone was found once. Looked up from germline, CDR1 is LNHDA and CDR2 is SQIVND (reference sequence). The CDR3 is made up of 13 amino acids. Germline trimming cut 4 bases from V and 7 bases from J; bases unmatched to any gene: 2. Sample: peripheral blood. The TCR was taken from a human donor in a cohort sampled during active COVID-19. The chain joins TRBV19 to TRBJ1-4; 8 positions match TRBD1. The CDR3 loop reads CASSTGTGEKLFF. In nucleotides, the CDR3 is TGTGCCAGTAGTACCGGGACAGGTGAAAAACTGTTTTTT.